Each of the 10 T cell receptor beta chains below was sequenced from the same sample in a study of patients and donors after allogeneic stem cell transplantation (TCRdb year 2020). Library construction relied on RT-PCR. For sequencing, a NextSeq 550 was employed. TCRdb reprocessed the public reads (quality trimming at Q25 with fastp, clone calling with MiXCR) and kept in-frame beta chains. Each record represents a unique CDR3 protein, reported with the most common genes and DNA among its rows. Recorded for this sample are some 40,000 distinct CDR3 sequences; roughly 29% of them occurred a single time. The top ten clonotypes cover roughly 78% of the sample. Sequencing input: blood, either unsorted or a sorted T cell fraction (not recorded which). The origin of the receptors is a human donor who was either an allogeneic HSCT recipient or a stem cell or donor lymphocyte infusion donor (not recorded which). It is not recorded whose cells these are; they may come from a transplant donor.

This clonotype turned up a few times. V usage is TRBV24-1 and J usage is TRBJ1-1; tentative D call: TRBD1 (5 bases). V lost 4 bases and J lost 1, with 18 bases in between. The germline V gene encodes CDR1 KGHDR and CDR2 SFDVKD. The CDR3 covers 17 residues. This CDR3 is CATSEQDMTVPNTEAFF. The CDR3 nucleotides are TGTGCCACCAGTGAACAGGATATGACAGTCCCGAACACTGAAGCTTTCTTT.

This clonotype came up once. The V call is TRBV5-1, the J call TRBJ2-1, with TRBD2 identical over 7 bases. CDR1 and CDR2 from the germline V gene are SGHRS and YFSETQ. The junction had 11 bases not matched to a gene; V was cut back by 6 bases and J by 2 bases. The CDR3 is made up of 16 amino acids. The CDR3 DNA sequence: TGCGCCAGCACCCCCCGCGGGAGTGGCACCTACAATGAGCAGTTCTTC. This translates into CASTPRGSGTYNEQFF.

The chain recombines TRBV21-1 with TRBJ2-7; TRBD1 is the table's D call and was not checked against the DNA. TRBV21-1 is a recognized pseudogene. The CDR3 totals 17 residues. In DNA, the CDR3 is TGTGCCAGCAGCAAATTAGCGCCGGGACAGGGGGGGTACGAGCAGTACTTC. Translating gives CASSKLAPGQGGYEQYF.

This clonotype was detected ten times or more. The chain joins TRBV28 to TRBJ1-1, with D perhaps matching TRBD1 (5 bases). The length of the CDR3 is 13 residues. The V gene's germline CDR1 is MDHEN and CDR2 SYDVKM. V lost 3 bases and J 3 bases, leaving 8 bases between the germline ends. CDR3 residues: CASSFREDTEAFF. The CDR3 nucleotides read TGTGCCAGCAGTTTCAGGGAGGACACTGAAGCTTTCTTT.

The V gene is TRBV19, the J gene TRBJ1-5; tentative D call: TRBD1 (6 bases). Germline V gene sequence: CDR1 LNHDA, CDR2 SQIVND (reference sequence). The CDR3 consists of 15 residues. The ends were cut back, 3 bases at V and 2 bases at J, with 11 bases in the middle. The CDR3 sequence is CASSIWGAGNQPQHF. The CDR3 bases are TGTGCCAGTAGTATTTGGGGGGCCGGCAATCAGCCCCAGCATTTT.

The sample holds a few counts of this clonotype. The chain is built from TRBV20-1 and TRBJ2-1, with 12 nucleotides matching TRBD2. With V trimmed by 4 bases and J by 0 bases, 10 bases remained unmatched. The CDR3 is 18 amino acids. Germline values: CDR1 DFQATT, CDR2 SNEGSKA (reference sequence). CDR3 region: CSATLLAGGTLSYNEQFF. CDR3 sequence (DNA): TGCAGTGCTACCCTACTAGCGGGAGGTACCCTCTCCTACAATGAGCAGTTCTTC.

This clonotype was seen a handful of times. An end of the junction differs from the germline gene, which may be a read error. The chain links TRBV18 to TRBJ1-1; 9 bases align to TRBD1. Germline V CDR1 and CDR2: KGHSH, LQKENI. The CDR3 contains 13 residues. For the CDR3, the DNA is TGTGCCAGCTCACATACAGGGGGCTCTGAATCTTTCTTT. Its protein is CASSHTGGSESFF.

This chain uses TRBV7-9 with TRBJ1-2; 7 bases fit TRBD1. This CDR3 has 14 residues. The junction had 4 bases not matched to a gene; V was cut back by 5 bases and J by 1 base. Germline CDR1 reads SEHNR; CDR2 reads FQNEAQ (reference sequence). The CDR3 loop reads CASSARGVNYGYTF. CDR3 sequence (DNA): TGTGCCAGCAGCGCCAGGGGGGTTAACTATGGCTACACCTTC.

This rearrangement joins TRBV12-3 or TRBV12-4 to TRBJ2-2; D gene uncertain. The V end was cut by 3 bases, the J end by 2 bases, with 10 bases between. CDR3 size: 15 residues. The CDR3 DNA reads as TGTGCCAGCAGTTTGATTGCGGTTAACACCGGGGAGCTGTTTTTT. The encoded protein is CASSLIAVNTGELFF.

This chain connects TRBV27 to TRBJ2-6, with D hard to call. The CDR3 loop spans 15 amino acids. Germline V gene lookup returns CDR1 MNHEY and CDR2 SMNVEV (reference sequence). With 0 bases removed from V and 0 bases from J, the gap between germline ends came to 3 bases. CDR3 bases: TGTGCCAGCAGTTTATCTTACTCTGGGGCCAACGTCCTGACTTTC. Protein sequence: CASSLSYSGANVLTF.